The following is a TCR beta chain sequence with its context. Its antigen is unknown. For the second PCR, which ran for roughly 7 to 11 cycles, a sample-barcoded 5' primer and a J-beta primer mix were used. Every molecule of cDNA carried a tag from a template-switch adaptor with 12 random nucleotides. Every sample gave at least 2.5 million paired-end reads containing CDR3. TCRdb reprocessed the 5' RACE reads via MiXCR and lists one record per CDR3 protein. The table has hundreds of thousands of distinct CDR3 sequences, 45% to 50% seen once; the top ten hold around 32%. These data are taken from a study of blood T cells in healthy people across ages. Study observations and caveats: TCR beta diversity was tightly associated with the proportion of naive T cells.

This CDR3 contains 14 residues. Trimming shortened V by 4 bases and J by 3 bases, and 9 bases separated the two germline ends. Germline CDR1 and CDR2: MNHEY and SVGAGI. The receptor was derived from a woman in her fifties or sixties in good health. The chain recombines TRBV6-5 with TRBJ2-2, with D unclear. The specimen was blood. DNA of the CDR3: TGTGCCAGCAGTTCCACGAGTTACACCGGGGAGCTGTTTTTT. The encoded protein is CASSSTSYTGELFF.